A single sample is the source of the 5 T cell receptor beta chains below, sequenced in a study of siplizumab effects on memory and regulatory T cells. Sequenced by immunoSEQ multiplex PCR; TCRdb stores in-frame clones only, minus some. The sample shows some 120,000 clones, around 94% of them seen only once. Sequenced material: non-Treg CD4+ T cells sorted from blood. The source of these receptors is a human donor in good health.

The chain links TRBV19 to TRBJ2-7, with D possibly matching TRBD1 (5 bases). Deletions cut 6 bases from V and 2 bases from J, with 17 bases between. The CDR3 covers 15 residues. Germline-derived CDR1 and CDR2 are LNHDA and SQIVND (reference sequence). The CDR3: CASSLQGNVPYEQYF. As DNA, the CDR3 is TGTGCCAGTAGCCTTCAGGGCAATGTCCCCTACGAGCAGTACTTC.

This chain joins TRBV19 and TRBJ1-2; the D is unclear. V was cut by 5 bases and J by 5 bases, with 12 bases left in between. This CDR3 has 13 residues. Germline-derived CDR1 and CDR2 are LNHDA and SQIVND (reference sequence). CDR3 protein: CASSPGGWYGYTF. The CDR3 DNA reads TGTGCCAGTAGTCCCGGCGGGTGGTATGGCTACACCTTC. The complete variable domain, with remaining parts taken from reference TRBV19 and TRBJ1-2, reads DGGITQSPKYLFRKEGQNVTLSCEQNLNHDAMYWYRQDPGQGLRLIYYSQIVNDFQKGDIAEGYSVSREKKESFPLTVTSAQKNPTAFYLCASSPGGWYGYTFGSGTRLTVV.

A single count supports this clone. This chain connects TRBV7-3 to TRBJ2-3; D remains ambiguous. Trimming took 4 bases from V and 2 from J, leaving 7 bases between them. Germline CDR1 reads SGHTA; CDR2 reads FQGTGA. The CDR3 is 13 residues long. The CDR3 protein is CASSSRNTDTQYF. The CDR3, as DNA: TGTGCCAGCAGCTCCCGAAACACAGATACGCAGTATTTT.

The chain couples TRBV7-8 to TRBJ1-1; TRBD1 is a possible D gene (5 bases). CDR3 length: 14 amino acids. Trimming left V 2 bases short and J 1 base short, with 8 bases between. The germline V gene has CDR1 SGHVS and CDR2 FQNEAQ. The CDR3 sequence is CASSLQGPNTEAFF. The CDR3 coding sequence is TGTGCCAGCAGCTTACAGGGTCCGAACACTGAAGCTTTCTTT.

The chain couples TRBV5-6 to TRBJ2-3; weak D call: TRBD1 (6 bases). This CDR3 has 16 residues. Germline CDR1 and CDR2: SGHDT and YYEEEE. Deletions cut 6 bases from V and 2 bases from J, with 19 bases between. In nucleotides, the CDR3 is TGTGCCAGCACCCCGAAGGGCAGGGGACCCACAGATACGCAGTATTTT. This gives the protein CASTPKGRGPTDTQYF.